This TCR beta chain came from a study of blood T cell repertoires in COVID-19. As for the study in general: Acute-phase and convalescent COVID-19 samples originated in the United States, Italy and Spain. From T cells, B-cell-depleted T cells, or PBMCs came the material, which was cDNA or gDNA.

Germline V lookup: CDR1 SGHRS, CDR2 YFSETQ. The trim removed 0 bases at V and 3 bases at J, leaving 4 bases unmatched. This CDR3 has 16 residues. While infection was still active, Seattle patients were enrolled and then followed longitudinally. How the authors handled the data: Reference gene primers were amplified, and this amplification served to estimate nucleated cell counts. Generated by immunoSEQ multiplex PCR, the TCRdb table keeps only in-frame clones and is missing some. V and J calls and clone size are given by that table; D and trimming were obtained from the DNA. The data hold around 170,000 clones, with around four fifths observed a single time.

The TCR sequence derives from a woman aged 70-85 years with COVID-19, enrolled during active disease. The sample consisted of peripheral blood. The chain carries TRBV5-1 and TRBJ1-3; 9 nucleotides align to TRBD1. This chain's CDR3 is CASSLAGTGRGNTIYF. Written as DNA, the CDR3 is TGCGCCAGCAGCTTGGCCGGGACAGGGCGTGGAAACACCATATATTTT.